The rows below give T cell receptor beta chains drawn from one sample of a study of technical replicates of blood from several donors. Some clones are missing from TCRdb's copy, which holds only in-frame ones; the method was immunoSEQ multiplex PCR. The sample carries about 56,000 clones, 90% to 95% recorded once. Sequences were obtained from PBMCs. These receptors were collected from a human donor in good health. Some clones in this sample may be carry-over from other donors' samples. The CDR3 runs from the conserved cysteine through the conserved F or W. The D gene is left open where the match is weak. Clone size is shown for a subset of rows, as once, few, many or a class of expanded clone.

>15|TRBJ1-5|TRBV4-3|TRBD1|NA
TGCGCCAGCAGCCAAGATAGGACAGGGCGGCGGCCCCAGCATTTT
CASSQDRTGRRPQHF
>16|TRBJ2-2|TRBV27|TRBD2|NA
TGTGCCAGCAGTAGGACTAGCGGAGCTCACACCGGGGAGCTGTTTTTT
CASSRTSGAHTGELFF
>15|TRBJ2-7|TRBV11-3|TRBD2|once
TGTGCCAGCAGCCCTCGGACTAGCGGGGCTAACGAGCAGTACTTC
CASSPRTSGANEQYF
>15|TRBJ2-1|TRBV7-2|TRBD2|NA
TGTGCCAGCAGCTTATCCGGGACTAGCGACAATGAGCAGTTCTTC
CASSLSGTSDNEQFF
>14|TRBJ1-2|TRBV9|TRBD1|NA
TGTGCCAGCAGCCTCCGACAGGGCGGTCACGGCTACACCTTC
CASSLRQGGHGYTF
>14|TRBJ1-1|TRBV6-6|TRBD1|NA
TGTGCCAGCAGCGGACAGGGCCTGAACACTGAAGCTTTCTTT
CASSGQGLNTEAFF
>14|TRBJ1-1|TRBV5-1|TRBD1|NA
TGCGCCAGCAGCTCGGGACAGATGAACACTGAAGCTTTCTTT
CASSSGQMNTEAFF
>14|TRBJ1-6|TRBV28|NA|NA
TGTGCCAGCAGTCCGGTGGGAGATAATTCACCCCTCCACTTT
CASSPVGDNSPLHF
>12|TRBJ1-1|TRBV5-1|TRBD1|once
TGCGCCAGCGGATCGACAGGGGCTGAAGCTTTCTTT
CASGSTGAEAFF
>14|TRBJ1-1|TRBV7-3|NA|NA
TGTGCCAGCAGCTTTGTAACAGTGAACACTGAAGCTTTCTTT
CASSFVTVNTEAFF
>16|TRBJ2-5|TRBV7-9|NA|NA
TGTGCCAGCAGCCGCTACAAACAGGGTCCGGGGGAGACCCAGTACTTC
CASSRYKQGPGETQYF
>12|TRBJ2-5|TRBV15|NA|NA
TGTGCCACCTTGATACATCAAGAGACCCAGTACTTC
CATLIHQETQYF
>14|TRBJ2-5|TRBV4-2|TRBD2|NA
TGTGCCAGCAGCCTTGGGACTAGCGGGGGGATCCAGTACTTC
CASSLGTSGGIQYF
>15|TRBJ1-1|TRBV11-2|NA|NA
TGTGCCAGCAGCCAGGAGGGAGGTAGGAACACTGAAGCTTTCTTT
CASSQEGGRNTEAFF
>15|TRBJ2-3|TRBV5-6|TRBD1|NA
TGTGCCAGCAGCTTACGGACAGGGGCCACAGATACGCAGTATTTT
CASSLRTGATDTQYF
>14|TRBJ1-1|TRBV5-6|TRBD1|NA
TGTGCCAGCAGACGGACAGGGAAGAACACTGAAGCTTTCTTT
CASRRTGKNTEAFF
>15|TRBJ2-7|TRBV4-2|NA|NA
TGTGCCAGCAGCCAAGGGCGGGACAGCTCCTACGAGCAGTACTTC
CASSQGRDSSYEQYF